Following are 28 T cell receptor beta chains from one sample sequenced in a study of cytotoxic CD8 clonotypes in ibrutinib-treated CLL. Profiling relied on immunoSEQ multiplex PCR, and the TCRdb table lists in-frame clones only, not all of them. Found here are 300,000 or so clones, approximately 67% of them singletons; the top ten hold around 6.5%. Material: PBMCs, obtained after 36 months of ibrutinib treatment. The receptors come from a human donor with chronic lymphocytic leukemia.

This clone was counted between two and nine times. This chain uses TRBV6-1 with TRBJ2-3, with D perhaps TRBD2 (5 bases). The CDR3 has 13 amino acids. CDR1 is MNHNS and CDR2 is SASEGT in the germline V gene. V lost 8 bases, J lost 2 bases, and 11 bases lay in between. The CDR3 reads CASDPGFTDTQYF. In DNA form, the CDR3 reads TGTGCCAGCGATCCGGGGTTCACAGATACGCAGTATTTT.

There are a few counts of this clone. CDR3 bases: TGTGCCACACTACAGGGGGTTGTGGGGAACACTGAAGCTTTCTTT. Translated, it gives CATLQGVVGNTEAFF. The chain has TRBV2 and TRBJ1-1, with 8 bases fitting TRBD1. This CDR3 has 15 residues. Germline CDR1 and CDR2: SNHLY and FYNNEI. Trimming at V came to 10 bases and at J to 1 base, leaving 11 bases not matched to a gene. The whole variable domain, remainder taken from reference TRBV2 and TRBJ1-1, is EPEVTQTPSHQVTQMGQEVILRCVPISNHLYFYWYRQILGQKVEFLVSFYNNEISEKSEIFDDQFSVERPDGSNFTLKIRSTKLEDSAMYFCATLQGVVGNTEAFFGQGTRLTVV.

The chain uses TRBV10-3 and TRBJ2-4; D not resolved. Per the germline V gene, CDR1 is ENHRY and CDR2 is SYGVKD. CDR3 length: 15 amino acids. Trimming took 10 bases from V and 2 from J, leaving 18 bases between them. The DNA of the CDR3 is TGTGCCACATCACGGAGCGATCTTTCCAAAAACATTCAGTACTTC. Amino acids: CATSRSDLSKNIQYF.

This clone was detected only a few times. The chain joins TRBV5-4 to TRBJ1-2; D is perhaps TRBD1 (6 bases). The V gene lost 4 bases and the J gene lost 5 bases, with 12 bases spanning the gap. Germline assignment: CDR1 SGHNT and CDR2 YYREEE (reference sequence). This CDR3 spans 13 amino acids. The CDR3 DNA is TGTGCCAGCAGCAGGCCGACAGGATATGGCTACACCTTC. Protein: CASSRPTGYGYTF.

The chain recombines TRBV30 with TRBJ2-5; TRBD2 aligns across 14 bases. The germline V gene has CDR1 GTSNPN and CDR2 SVGIG (reference sequence). Trimming took 4 bases from V and 5 from J; bases not matched to a gene: 12. This CDR3 is 17 amino acids long. The CDR3 DNA sequence: TGTGCCTGGAAACTGACTAGCGGGAGGGCCTTAACGGAGACCCAGTACTTC. Translated, it gives CAWKLTSGRALTETQYF.

This clone was seen only once. The J gene is TRBJ2-7, the V gene TRBV29-1, with 14 nucleotides matching TRBD2. V was clipped by 7 bases and J by 4 bases; unmatched bases: 3. The CDR3 loop spans 13 amino acids. CDR1 is SQVTM, CDR2 ANQGSEA, per germline. CDR3 in amino acids: CSAGLAGVYEQYF. The DNA of the CDR3 is TGCAGCGCGGGACTAGCGGGAGTGTACGAGCAGTACTTC.

This clone was observed a single time. The chain links TRBV7-2 to TRBJ2-5; maybe TRBD1 (6 bases). This CDR3 is built from 16 residues. Trimming stripped 1 base from V and 2 bases from J, with 14 bases between. Germline V gene sequence: CDR1 SGHTA, CDR2 FQGNSA. The CDR3 protein is CASSLGLGRGQETQYF. DNA of the CDR3: TGTGCCAGCAGCTTAGGGCTTGGCAGGGGACAAGAGACCCAGTACTTC.

The genes are TRBV7-9 and TRBJ2-5, with TRBD2 identical over 8 bases. CDR1 and CDR2 from the germline V gene are SEHNR and FQNEAQ (reference sequence). This CDR3 spans 16 amino acids. V lost 1 base, J lost 1 base, and 5 bases stayed unmatched. CDR3 in amino acids: CASSLVFSGVQETQYF. The CDR3 nucleotides are TGTGCCAGCAGCTTAGTCTTTAGCGGGGTCCAAGAGACCCAGTACTTC.

The chain has TRBV9 and TRBJ2-7; D perhaps matches TRBD2 (6 bases). There are 16 residues in the CDR3. CDR1 and CDR2 (germline): SGDLS, YYNGEE. The V gene lost 0 bases and the J gene lost 0 bases, with 13 bases spanning the gap. The CDR3: CASSVGGTGSSYEQYF. The CDR3 region has the DNA TGTGCCAGCAGCGTAGGCGGGACGGGGAGCTCCTACGAGCAGTACTTC.

This clone was seen a few times. This chain joins TRBV9 and TRBJ2-2; the match to TRBD2 covers 7 bases. The CDR3 spans 13 residues. Trimming removed 4 bases from V and 5 bases from J; junction bases left unmatched: 2. Per germline, CDR1 SGDLS and CDR2 YYNGEE. This chain's CDR3 is CASSQAGTGELFF. CDR3 DNA: TGTGCCAGCAGCCAAGCGGGAACCGGGGAGCTGTTTTTT.

The V call is TRBV10-3, the J call TRBJ1-6; D gene unclear. The germline V gene encodes CDR1 ENHRY and CDR2 SYGVKD. Trimming removed 8 bases at V and 8 bases at J, with 10 bases between. The CDR3 contains 12 residues. CDR3 sequence (DNA): TGTGCCATCGGGTCCCGGGATTCACCCCTCCACTTT. It encodes CAIGSRDSPLHF.

The chain links TRBV7-8 to TRBJ2-2; 10 bases line up with TRBD1. CDR1 SGHVS and CDR2 FQNEAQ come from the germline V gene. Trimming at V came to 5 bases and at J to 7 bases, leaving 10 bases not matched to a gene. The CDR3 is made up of 16 amino acids. The CDR3 nucleotides are TGTGCCAGCAGCCCATTTGAGGACAGGGGGATCGGGGAGCTGTTTTTT. Translation: CASSPFEDRGIGELFF.

This clone occurred a few times. V usage is TRBV5-1 and J usage is TRBJ1-2; weak D call: TRBD1 (5 bases). Germline values: CDR1 SGHRS, CDR2 YFSETQ. Trimming left V 1 base short and J 8 bases short, with 12 bases between. The CDR3 totals 13 residues. Here the CDR3 reads CASSLTWGEGYTF. CDR3 coding DNA: TGCGCCAGCAGCTTGACATGGGGCGAAGGCTACACCTTC.

The chain recombines TRBV7-8 with TRBJ1-2, with D possibly being TRBD1 (6 bases). The V end was cut by 5 bases, the J end by 4 bases, with 29 bases between. CDR1 SGHVS and CDR2 FQNEAQ come from the germline V gene. CDR3 length: 19 residues. CDR3 DNA: TGTGCCAGCAGCCCCCACCTAGGGGGGAACACGCGAAAACTCTATGGCTACACCTTC. Residues: CASSPHLGGNTRKLYGYTF.

The chain carries TRBV15 and TRBJ1-1; D not certain. V lost 3 bases to trimming and J lost 0 bases, with 5 bases between them. The CDR3 consists of 13 residues. Germline V gene sequence: CDR1 LNHNV, CDR2 YYDKDF (reference sequence). This chain's CDR3 is CATSSRMNTEAFF. CDR3 DNA sequence: TGTGCCACCAGCAGCAGAATGAACACTGAAGCTTTCTTT.

This clone was found a few times. The chain combines TRBV5-6 with TRBJ2-7, with unresolved D. CDR1 and CDR2 from the germline V gene are SGHDT and YYEEEE. The CDR3 contains 13 residues. Trimming took 4 bases from V and 6 from J, leaving 14 bases between them. CDR3 sequence (DNA): TGTGCCAGCAGCGTGGGGTGGCTAAGCGAGCAGTACTTC. Amino acid sequence: CASSVGWLSEQYF.

The chain recombines TRBV15 with TRBJ2-1; TRBD2 is a possible D gene (5 bases). The V end lost 3 bases, the J end lost 5 bases, and 14 bases lay between the germline ends. This CDR3 spans 15 amino acids. From germline, CDR1 is LNHNV and CDR2 YYDKDF (reference sequence). The CDR3 reads CATSRGLGADNEQFF. The CDR3 DNA sequence: TGTGCCACCAGCAGGGGATTAGGAGCGGACAATGAGCAGTTCTTC.

This clone has a handful of counts. The chain recombines TRBV6-5 with TRBJ2-2; D is uncertain. The CDR3 extends over 12 amino acids. From germline, CDR1 is MNHEY and CDR2 SVGAGI. V dropped 8 bases and J dropped 1 base, with 5 bases sitting between them. The CDR3 sequence is CASLGNTGELFF. DNA for the CDR3: TGTGCCAGCTTAGGGAACACCGGGGAGCTGTTTTTT.

The chain is built from TRBV7-9 and TRBJ2-7; TRBD2 is a possible D gene (5 bases). Germline V gives CDR1 SEHNR, CDR2 FQNEAQ (reference sequence). This CDR3 is built from 15 residues. The V end was cut by 2 bases, the J end by 7 bases, with 18 bases between. CDR3 in DNA: TGTGCCAGCAGCTTAATGTCCGAGGCCGGGGAGGAGCAGTACTTC. It specifies CASSLMSEAGEEQYF.

This clone was found once. This sequence joins TRBV11-2 and TRBJ2-5, with D perhaps TRBD1 (6 bases). CDR3 size: 15 residues. Germline V lookup: CDR1 SGHAT, CDR2 FQNNGV. Trimming pared 6 bases from V and 9 bases from J, leaving 23 bases between. DNA of the CDR3: TGTGCCAGCAGATCCCCCGGGACACGGGATATGGCCCAGTACTTC. Protein: CASRSPGTRDMAQYF.

This sequence joins TRBV9 and TRBJ1-2; D is possibly TRBD1 (5 bases). This CDR3 contains 13 residues. CDR1 SGDLS and CDR2 YYNGEE come from the germline V gene. V lost 0 bases to trimming and J lost 7 bases, with 10 bases between them. CDR3 coding DNA: TGTGCCAGCAGCGTAGCTCCGGGGGTTGGCTACACCTTC. Encoded protein: CASSVAPGVGYTF.

This clone was seen more than once but under ten times. The gene calls are TRBV19 and TRBJ2-5; D ambiguous. Trimming took 3 bases from V and 6 from J, leaving 11 bases between them. Germline CDR1 is LNHDA and CDR2 is SQIVND (reference sequence). The CDR3 contains 13 residues. The CDR3 DNA is TGTGCCAGTAGTATGGAAAGGGCGAAGACCCAGTACTTC. It is translated as CASSMERAKTQYF.

This clone has just a few counts. The V call is TRBV6-6, the J call TRBJ1-2; no clear D gene. The V and J ends lost 0 bases and 1 base respectively, with 6 bases between them. This CDR3 spans 14 amino acids. In germline, CDR1 is MNHNY, CDR2 SVGAGI (reference sequence). The CDR3 DNA is TGTGCCAGCAGTTACTCGGTCAGTAACTATGGCTACACCTTC. Its protein is CASSYSVSNYGYTF.

The CDR3 DNA reads as TGTGCCAGTAGTTTGGCAGGGGGATTTCTTAGCAATCAGCCCCAGCATTTT. Residues: CASSLAGGFLSNQPQHF. V and J are TRBV19 and TRBJ1-5, with 7 bases aligning to TRBD1. The CDR3 sequence is 17 residues long. In germline, CDR1 is LNHDA, CDR2 SQIVND (reference sequence). J gave up 0 bases and V 5 bases, and 10 bases lay outside the gene matches.

The chain recombines TRBV7-8 with TRBJ1-5; D not certain. Trimming cost V 5 bases and J 4 bases, with 12 bases left between them. The CDR3 length is 14 residues. In germline, CDR1 is SGHVS, CDR2 FQNEAQ. Written as DNA, the CDR3 is TGTGCCAGCAGCGGCGATAGGTGGAATCAGCCCCAGCATTTT. It yields the protein CASSGDRWNQPQHF.

The chain is built from TRBV7-6 and TRBJ2-5, with a weak D call TRBD2 (6 bases). Between the trimmed V and J ends, which lost 1 base and 5 bases, there was a span of 14 bases. Germline loops: CDR1 SGHVS, CDR2 FNYEAQ. CDR3 length: 15 amino acids. The CDR3 reads CASSLGGALGETQYF. The CDR3 nucleotides are TGTGCCAGCAGCTTAGGCGGGGCCCTCGGGGAGACCCAGTACTTC.

This chain uses TRBV5-1 with TRBJ1-1, with 8 bases matching TRBD1. The ends lost 6 bases at V and 3 bases at J; junction bases unmatched: 4. In germline, CDR1 is SGHRS, CDR2 YFSETQ. The CDR3 covers 13 residues. The chain's CDR3 is CASTLDRDTEAFF. As DNA, the CDR3 is TGCGCCAGCACCCTGGACAGGGACACTGAAGCTTTCTTT. The whole variable domain, filled in from reference TRBV5-1 and TRBJ1-1, reads KAGVTQTPRYLIKTRGQQVTLSCSPISGHRSVSWYQQTPGQGLQFLFEYFSETQRNKGNFPGRFSGRQFSNSRSEMNVSTLELGDSALYLCASTLDRDTEAFFGQGTRLTVV.

The CDR3 DNA is TGTGCCAGCAGCTTAGGTCTCTGGGGGGAAGAGACCCAGTACTTC. It translates to CASSLGLWGEETQYF. This chain connects TRBV7-2 to TRBJ2-5; D is possibly TRBD2 (6 bases). Germline V gene sequence: CDR1 SGHTA, CDR2 FQGNSA. Trimming took 1 base from V and 3 from J, leaving 12 bases between them. This CDR3 has 15 residues.